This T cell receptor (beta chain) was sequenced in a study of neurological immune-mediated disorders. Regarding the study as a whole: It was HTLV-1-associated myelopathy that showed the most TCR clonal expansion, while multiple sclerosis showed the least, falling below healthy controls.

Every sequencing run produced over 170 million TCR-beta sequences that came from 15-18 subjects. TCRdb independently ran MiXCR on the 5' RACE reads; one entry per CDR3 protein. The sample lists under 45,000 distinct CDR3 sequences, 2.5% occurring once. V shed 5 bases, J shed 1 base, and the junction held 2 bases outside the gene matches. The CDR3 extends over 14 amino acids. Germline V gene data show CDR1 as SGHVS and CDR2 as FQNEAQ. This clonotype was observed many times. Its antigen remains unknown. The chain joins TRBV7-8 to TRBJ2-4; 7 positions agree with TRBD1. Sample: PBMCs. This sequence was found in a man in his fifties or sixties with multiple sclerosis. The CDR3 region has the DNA TGTGCCAGCAGCCCGACAGGGGCCAAAAACATTCAGTACTTC. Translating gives CASSPTGAKNIQYF.